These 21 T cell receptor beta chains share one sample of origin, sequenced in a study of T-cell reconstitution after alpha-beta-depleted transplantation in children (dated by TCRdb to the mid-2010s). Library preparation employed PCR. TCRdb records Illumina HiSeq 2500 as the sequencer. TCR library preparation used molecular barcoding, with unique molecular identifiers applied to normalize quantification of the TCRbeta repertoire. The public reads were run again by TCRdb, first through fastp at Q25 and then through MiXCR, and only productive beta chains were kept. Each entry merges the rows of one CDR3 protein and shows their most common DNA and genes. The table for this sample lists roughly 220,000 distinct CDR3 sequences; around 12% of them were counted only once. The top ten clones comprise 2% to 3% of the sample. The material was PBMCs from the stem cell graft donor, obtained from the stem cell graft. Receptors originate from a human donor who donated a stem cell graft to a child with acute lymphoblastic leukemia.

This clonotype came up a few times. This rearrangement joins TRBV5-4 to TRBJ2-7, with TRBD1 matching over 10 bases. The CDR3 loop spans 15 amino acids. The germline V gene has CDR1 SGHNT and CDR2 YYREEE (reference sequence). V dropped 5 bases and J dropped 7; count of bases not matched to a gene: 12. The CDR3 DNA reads TGTGCCAGCAGGGCCAGGGACAGGGGATTTGAAGAGCAGTACTTC. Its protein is CASRARDRGFEEQYF.

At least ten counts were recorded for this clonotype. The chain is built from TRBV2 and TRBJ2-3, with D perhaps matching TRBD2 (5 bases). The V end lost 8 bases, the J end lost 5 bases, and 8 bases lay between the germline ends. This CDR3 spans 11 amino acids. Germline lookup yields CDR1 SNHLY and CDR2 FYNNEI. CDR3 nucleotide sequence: TGTGCCAGCCCCAGCGGAGATACGCAGTATTTT. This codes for CASPSGDTQYF.

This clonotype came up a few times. This CDR3 is CASSNGPRVGTQYF. The CDR3 DNA follows: TGTGCCAGCAGTAACGGGCCAAGAGTCGGTACGCAGTATTTT. The V and J genes are TRBV6-5 and TRBJ2-3; D is ambiguous. CDR3 size: 14 residues. The ends were cut back, 5 bases at V and 8 bases at J, with 17 bases in the middle. The V gene's germline CDR1 is MNHEY and CDR2 SVGAGI.

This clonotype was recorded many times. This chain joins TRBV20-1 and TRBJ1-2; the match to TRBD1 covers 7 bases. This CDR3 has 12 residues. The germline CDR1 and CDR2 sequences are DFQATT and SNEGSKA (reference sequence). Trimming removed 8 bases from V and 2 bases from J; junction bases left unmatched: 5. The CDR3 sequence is CSSETGNYGYTF. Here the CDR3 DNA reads TGCAGTTCCGAGACAGGGAACTATGGCTACACCTTC.

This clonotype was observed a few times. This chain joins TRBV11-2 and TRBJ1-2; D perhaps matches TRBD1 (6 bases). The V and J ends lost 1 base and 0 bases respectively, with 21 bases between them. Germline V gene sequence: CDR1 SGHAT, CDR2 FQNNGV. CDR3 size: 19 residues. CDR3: CASSLVPRAGVLANYGYTF. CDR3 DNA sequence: TGTGCCAGCAGCTTAGTTCCTAGGGCAGGGGTATTAGCTAACTATGGCTACACCTTC.

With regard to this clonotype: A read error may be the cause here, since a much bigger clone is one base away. CDR3 region: CAISRDRGIAYNEQFF. The CDR3, as DNA: TGTGCCATCAGCAGAGATAGGGGAATTGCTTACAATGAGCAGTTCTTC. This chain joins TRBV15 and TRBJ2-1, with a tentative D call TRBD1 (5 bases). CDR3 size: 16 residues. CDR1 is LNHNV, CDR2 YYDKDF, per germline (reference sequence).

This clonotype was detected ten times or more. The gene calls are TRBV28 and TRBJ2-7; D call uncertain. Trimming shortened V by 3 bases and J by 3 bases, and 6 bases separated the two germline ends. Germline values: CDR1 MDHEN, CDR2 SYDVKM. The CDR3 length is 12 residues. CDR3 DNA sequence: TGTGCCAGCAGTTTGGGCAACTACGAGCAGTACTTC. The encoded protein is CASSLGNYEQYF.

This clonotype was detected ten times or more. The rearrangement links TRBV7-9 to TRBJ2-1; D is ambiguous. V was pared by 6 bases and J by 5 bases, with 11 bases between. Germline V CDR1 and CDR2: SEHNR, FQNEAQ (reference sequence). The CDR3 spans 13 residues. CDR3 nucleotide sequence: TGTGCCAGCAGGACGGGCACTAACAATGAGCAGTTCTTC. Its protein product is CASRTGTNNEQFF. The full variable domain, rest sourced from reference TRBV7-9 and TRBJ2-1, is DTGVSQNPRHKITKRGQNVTFRCDPISEHNRLYWYRQTLGQGPEFLTYFQNEAQLEKSRLLSDRFSAERPKGSFSTLEIQRTEQGDSAMYLCASRTGTNNEQFFGPGTRLTVL.

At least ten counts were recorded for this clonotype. CDR3: CSVVSKQGDGGYTF. CDR3 nucleotides: TGCAGCGTTGTCTCCAAACAGGGGGATGGTGGCTACACCTTC. The rearrangement links TRBV29-1 to TRBJ1-2; 8 bases are shared with TRBD1. V lost 4 bases, J lost 7 bases, and 11 bases stayed unmatched. CDR1 SQVTM and CDR2 ANQGSEA come from the germline V gene. The CDR3 length is 14 residues. The full variable domain, in which reference TRBV29-1 and TRBJ1-2 provide the parts outside the CDR3, is SAVISQKPSRDICQRGTSLTIQCQVDSQVTMMFWYRQQPGQSLTLIATANQGSEATYESGFVIDKFPISRPNLTFSTLTVSNMSPEDSSIYLCSVVSKQGDGGYTFGSGTRLTVV.

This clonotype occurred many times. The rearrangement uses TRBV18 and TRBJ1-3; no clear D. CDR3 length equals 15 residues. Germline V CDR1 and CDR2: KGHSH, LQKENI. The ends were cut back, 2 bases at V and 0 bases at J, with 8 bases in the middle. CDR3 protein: CASSPGSTSGNTIYF. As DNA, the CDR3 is TGTGCCAGCTCACCAGGCTCGACCTCTGGAAACACCATATATTTT. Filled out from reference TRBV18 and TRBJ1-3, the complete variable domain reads NAGVMQNPRHLVRRRGQEARLRCSPMKGHSHVYWYRQLPEEGLKFMVYLQKENIIDESGMPKERFSAEFPKEGPSILRIQQVVRGDSAAYFCASSPGSTSGNTIYFGEGSWLTVV.

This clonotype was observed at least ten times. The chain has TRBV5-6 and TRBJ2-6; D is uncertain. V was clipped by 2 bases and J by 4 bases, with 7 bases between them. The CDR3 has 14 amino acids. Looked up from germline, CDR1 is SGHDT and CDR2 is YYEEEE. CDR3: CASSLPGGANVLTF. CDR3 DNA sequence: TGTGCCAGCAGCTTACCAGGCGGGGCCAACGTCCTGACTTTC.

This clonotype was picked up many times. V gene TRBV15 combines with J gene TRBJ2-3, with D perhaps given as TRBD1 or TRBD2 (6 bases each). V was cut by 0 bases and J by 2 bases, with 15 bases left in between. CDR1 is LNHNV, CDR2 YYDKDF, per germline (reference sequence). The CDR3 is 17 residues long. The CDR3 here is CATSRDLGGSYTDTQYF. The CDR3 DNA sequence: TGTGCCACCAGCAGAGATCTCGGGGGCTCTTACACAGATACGCAGTATTTT.

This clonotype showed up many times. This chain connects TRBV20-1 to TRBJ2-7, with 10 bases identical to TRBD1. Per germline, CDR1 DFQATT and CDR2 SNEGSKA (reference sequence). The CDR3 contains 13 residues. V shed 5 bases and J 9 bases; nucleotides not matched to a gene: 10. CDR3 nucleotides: TGCAGTGCTGTACGGGACAGGGGAAAAGGGCAGTACTTC. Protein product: CSAVRDRGKGQYF.

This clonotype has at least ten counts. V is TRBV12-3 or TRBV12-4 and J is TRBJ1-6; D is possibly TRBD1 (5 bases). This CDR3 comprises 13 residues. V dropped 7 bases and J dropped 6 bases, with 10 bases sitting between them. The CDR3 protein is CASNRGGNSPLHF. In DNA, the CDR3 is TGTGCCAGCAATAGGGGTGGTAATTCACCCCTCCACTTT.

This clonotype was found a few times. The CDR3 is CAIHRSGNYGYTF. DNA for the CDR3: TGTGCCATCCACCGATCAGGGAACTATGGCTACACCTTC. This rearrangement joins TRBV12-3 or TRBV12-4 to TRBJ1-2; a weak D match, TRBD1 (5 bases). V was shortened by 10 bases and J by 2 bases, with 14 bases between the two germline ends. This CDR3 is 13 amino acids long.

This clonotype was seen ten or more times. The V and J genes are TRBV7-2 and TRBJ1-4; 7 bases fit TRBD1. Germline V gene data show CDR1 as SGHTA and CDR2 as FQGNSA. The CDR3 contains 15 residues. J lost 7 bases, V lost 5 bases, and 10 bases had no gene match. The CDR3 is CASSAATGWGEKLFF. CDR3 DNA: TGTGCCAGCAGCGCCGCGACAGGGTGGGGTGAAAAACTGTTTTTT.

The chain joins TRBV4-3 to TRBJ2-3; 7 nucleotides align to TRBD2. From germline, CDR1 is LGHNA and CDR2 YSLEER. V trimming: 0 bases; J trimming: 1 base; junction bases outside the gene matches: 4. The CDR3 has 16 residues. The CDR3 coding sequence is TGCGCCAGCAGCCAAGACGGGAGGTTAGGCACAGATACGCAGTATTTT. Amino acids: CASSQDGRLGTDTQYF.

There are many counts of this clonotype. The CDR3 bases are TGCAGTGCTAGAGGATACGATCTAGCGGGAGGAAGTGAGCAGTACTTC. This encodes CSARGYDLAGGSEQYF. The V and J genes are TRBV20-1 and TRBJ2-7; 11 bases agree with TRBD2. CDR1 and CDR2 from the germline V gene are DFQATT and SNEGSKA (reference sequence). The CDR3 consists of 16 residues. V lost 1 base to trimming and J lost 7 bases; unmatched junction nucleotides: 12.

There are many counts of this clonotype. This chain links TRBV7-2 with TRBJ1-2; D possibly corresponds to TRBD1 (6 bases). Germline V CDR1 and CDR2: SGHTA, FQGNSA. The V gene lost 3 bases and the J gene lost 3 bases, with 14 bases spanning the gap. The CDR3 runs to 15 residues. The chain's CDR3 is CASSFTGIGDYGYTF. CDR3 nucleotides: TGTGCCAGCAGCTTTACAGGGATTGGAGACTATGGCTACACCTTC.

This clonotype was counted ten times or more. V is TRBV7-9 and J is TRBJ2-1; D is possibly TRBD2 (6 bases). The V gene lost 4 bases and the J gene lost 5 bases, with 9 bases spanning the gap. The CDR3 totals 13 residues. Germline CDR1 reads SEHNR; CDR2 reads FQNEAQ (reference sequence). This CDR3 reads CASSSRENNEQFF. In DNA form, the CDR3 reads TGTGCCAGCAGCTCCCGGGAGAACAATGAGCAGTTCTTC.

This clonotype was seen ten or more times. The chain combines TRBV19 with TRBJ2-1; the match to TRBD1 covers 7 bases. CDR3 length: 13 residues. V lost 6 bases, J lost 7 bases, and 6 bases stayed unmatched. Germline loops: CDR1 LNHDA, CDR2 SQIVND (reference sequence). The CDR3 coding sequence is TGTGCCAGTAGATTACAGGGGAATAATGAGCAGTTCTTC. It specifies CASRLQGNNEQFF.